Sequencing of this T cell receptor beta chain was carried out in a study of beta chain features in type 1 diabetes. Per the germline V gene, CDR1 is MDHEN and CDR2 is SYDVKM. CDR3 length equals 15 residues. The ends were cut back, 1 base at V and 5 bases at J, with 15 bases in the middle. General study points: Type 1 diabetes patients had fewer VDJ junction insertions and more deletions.

This clone was observed a handful of times. Antigen unknown. As every portion of the isolated RNA was reverse transcribed, the sequencing read expressed TCRB transcripts. TCRdb keeps only in-frame clones here, not all; method: immunoSEQ multiplex PCR. This sample carries around 500,000 clones, roughly an eighth of them seen once, and the ten largest clones take roughly 0.046%. Sequencing was carried out using naive CD4+ T cells from blood. The chain uses TRBV28 and TRBJ2-7; D is uncertain. This clonotype was sampled from a woman aged 18-30 years in good health. The CDR3 here is CASSLSGTRGHEQYF. CDR3 nucleotide sequence: TGTGCCAGCAGTTTATCTGGAACCCGCGGCCACGAGCAGTACTTC. The whole variable domain, remainder taken from reference TRBV28 and TRBJ2-7, is DVKVTQSSRYLVKRTGEKVFLECVQDMDHENMFWYRQDPGLGLRLIYFSYDVKMKEKGDIPEGYSVSREKKERFSLILESASTNQTSMYLCASSLSGTRGHEQYFGPGTRLTVT.